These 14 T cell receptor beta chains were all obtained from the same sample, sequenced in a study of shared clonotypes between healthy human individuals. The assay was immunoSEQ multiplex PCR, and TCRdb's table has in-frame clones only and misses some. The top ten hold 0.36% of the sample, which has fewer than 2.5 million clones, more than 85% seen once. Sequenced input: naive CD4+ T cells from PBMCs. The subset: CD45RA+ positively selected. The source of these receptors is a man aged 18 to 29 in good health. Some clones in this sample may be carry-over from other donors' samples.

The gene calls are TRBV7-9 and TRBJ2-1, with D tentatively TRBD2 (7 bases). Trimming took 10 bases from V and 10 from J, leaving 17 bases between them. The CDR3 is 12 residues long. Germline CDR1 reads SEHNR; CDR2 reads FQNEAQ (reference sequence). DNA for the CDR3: TGTGCCACCCTGGGGGGGGCCAACGAGCAGTTCTTC. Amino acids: CATLGGANEQFF.

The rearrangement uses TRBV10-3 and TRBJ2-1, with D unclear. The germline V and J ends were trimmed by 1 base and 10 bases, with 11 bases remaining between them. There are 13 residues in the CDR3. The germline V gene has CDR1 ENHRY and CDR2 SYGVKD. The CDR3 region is CAISEYERMEQFF. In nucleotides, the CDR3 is TGTGCCATCAGTGAGTATGAGCGAATGGAGCAGTTCTTC.

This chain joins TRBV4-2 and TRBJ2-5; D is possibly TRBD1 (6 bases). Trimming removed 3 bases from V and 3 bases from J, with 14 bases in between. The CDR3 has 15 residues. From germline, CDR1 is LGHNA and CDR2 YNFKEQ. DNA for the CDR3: TGTGCCAGCAGCCATATGACAGCAGGGGAAGAGACCCAGTACTTC. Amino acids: CASSHMTAGEETQYF.

The CDR3 bases are TGTGCCAGCAGCCCCGGACTAGCGGGATCCTACAATGAGCAGTTCTTC. Translated, it gives CASSPGLAGSYNEQFF. This rearrangement joins TRBV9 to TRBJ2-1, with 12 bases identical to TRBD2. CDR3 length: 16 residues. V was clipped by 4 bases and J by 1 base; unmatched bases: 3. Germline lookup yields CDR1 SGDLS and CDR2 YYNGEE.

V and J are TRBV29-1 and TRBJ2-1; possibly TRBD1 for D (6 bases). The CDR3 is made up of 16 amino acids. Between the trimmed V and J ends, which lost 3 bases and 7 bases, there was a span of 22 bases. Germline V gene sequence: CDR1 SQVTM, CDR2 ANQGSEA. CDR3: CSVDIKASGVYNEQFF. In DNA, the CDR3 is TGCAGCGTTGATATCAAGGCGTCAGGGGTTTATAATGAGCAGTTCTTC.

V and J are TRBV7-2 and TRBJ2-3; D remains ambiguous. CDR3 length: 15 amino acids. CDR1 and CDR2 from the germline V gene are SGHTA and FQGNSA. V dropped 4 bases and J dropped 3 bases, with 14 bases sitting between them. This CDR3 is CASSSLMASTDTQYF. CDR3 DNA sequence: TGTGCCAGCAGCTCCCTCATGGCTAGTACAGATACGCAGTATTTT.

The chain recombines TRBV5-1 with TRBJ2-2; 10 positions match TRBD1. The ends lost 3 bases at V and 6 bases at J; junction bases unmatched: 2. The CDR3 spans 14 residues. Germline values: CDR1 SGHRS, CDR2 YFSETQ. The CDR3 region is CASSWGTGAGELFF. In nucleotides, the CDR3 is TGCGCCAGCAGCTGGGGGACAGGGGCCGGGGAGCTGTTTTTT.

The CDR3 sequence: CASSAAGQGSIYGYTF. CDR3 nucleotides: TGTGCCAGCAGTGCGGCGGGACAGGGTTCTATCTATGGCTACACCTTC. The rearrangement joins TRBV6-1 to TRBJ1-2; 9 positions match TRBD1. J was trimmed by 4 bases and V by 4 bases; bases with no gene match: 10. The germline gives CDR1 MNHNS, CDR2 SASEGT. There are 16 residues in the CDR3.

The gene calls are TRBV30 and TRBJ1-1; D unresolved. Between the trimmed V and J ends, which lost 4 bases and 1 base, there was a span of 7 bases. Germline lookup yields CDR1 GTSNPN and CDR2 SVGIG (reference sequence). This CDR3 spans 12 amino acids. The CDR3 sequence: CAWIKWNTEAFF. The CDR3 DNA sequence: TGTGCCTGGATTAAATGGAACACTGAAGCTTTCTTT.

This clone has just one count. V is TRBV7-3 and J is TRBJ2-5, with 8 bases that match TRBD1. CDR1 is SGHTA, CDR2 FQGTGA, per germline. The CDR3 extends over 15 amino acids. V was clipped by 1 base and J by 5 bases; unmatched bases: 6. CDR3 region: CASSLNAGGSETQYF. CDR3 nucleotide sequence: TGTGCCAGCAGCTTAAACGCAGGGGGCAGCGAGACCCAGTACTTC. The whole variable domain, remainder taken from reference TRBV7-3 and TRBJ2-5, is GAGVSQTPSNKVTEKGKYVELRCDPISGHTALYWYRQSLGQGPEFLIYFQGTGAADDSGLPNDRFFAVRPEGSVSTLKIQRTERGDSAVYLCASSLNAGGSETQYFGPGTRLLVL.

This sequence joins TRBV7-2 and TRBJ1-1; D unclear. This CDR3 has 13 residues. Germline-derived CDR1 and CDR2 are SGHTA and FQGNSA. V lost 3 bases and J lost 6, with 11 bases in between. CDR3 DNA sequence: TGTGCCAGCAGCTTGAGGGAGGGTTCTGAAGCTTTCTTT. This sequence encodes CASSLREGSEAFF.

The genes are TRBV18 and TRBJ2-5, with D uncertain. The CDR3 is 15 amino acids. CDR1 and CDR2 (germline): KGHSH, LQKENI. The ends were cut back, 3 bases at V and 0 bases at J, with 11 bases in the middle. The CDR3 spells CASSPFPSYQETQYF. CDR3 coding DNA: TGTGCCAGCTCACCTTTCCCCTCGTACCAAGAGACCCAGTACTTC.

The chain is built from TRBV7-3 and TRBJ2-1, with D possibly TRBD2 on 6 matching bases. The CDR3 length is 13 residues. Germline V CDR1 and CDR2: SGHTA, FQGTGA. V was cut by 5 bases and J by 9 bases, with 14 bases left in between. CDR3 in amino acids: CASSTGLVGEQFF. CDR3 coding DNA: TGTGCCAGCAGCACGGGACTTGTGGGTGAGCAGTTCTTC.

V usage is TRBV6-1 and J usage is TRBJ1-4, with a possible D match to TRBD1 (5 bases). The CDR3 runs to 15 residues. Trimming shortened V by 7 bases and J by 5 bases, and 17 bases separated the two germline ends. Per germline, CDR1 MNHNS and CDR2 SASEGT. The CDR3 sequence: CASTPRGTGNEKLFF. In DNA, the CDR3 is TGTGCCAGCACCCCCCGAGGGACGGGGAATGAAAAACTGTTTTTT.